The clone carrying this T cell receptor (beta chain) appeared a few times. What it binds is not known. A single record per CDR3 protein comes from TCRdb applying MiXCR to the 5' RACE reads. The repertoire holds around 300,000 distinct CDR3 sequences, with 10% to 15% as singletons. The entry originates in a study of T-cell memory formation after mild COVID-19. Broader study findings: In second-wave clones peaking day 37, SARS-CoV-2 specificity remained unconfirmed. Chiefly within CM and EM were the contracting CD4+ clones; CD8+ ones were within EMRA.

Germline values: CDR1 MNHEY, CDR2 SVGEGT. The CDR3 extends over 14 amino acids. The ends were cut back, 4 bases at V and 6 bases at J, with 14 bases in the middle. The J gene is TRBJ2-3, the V gene TRBV6-2 or TRBV6-3; perhaps TRBD1 as D (6 bases). Specimen: PBMCs or a T cell subset sorted from them (not recorded which). This TCR derives from a man between 18 and 35 years old who had mild COVID-19 (a few samples of this study predate the infection). Cell type and time point are not known. The CDR3 sequence: CASSSWGPRDTQYF. CDR3 DNA: TGTGCCAGCAGTTCCTGGGGGCCGCGGGATACGCAGTATTTT.